Each of the 2 T cell receptor beta chains below was sequenced from the same sample in a study of blood T cell repertoires in COVID-19. Assay: immunoSEQ multiplex PCR; the TCRdb copy retains only in-frame clones and omits some. The sample has almost 85,000 clones, more than 85% seen once. Sequenced input: PBMCs or T cells enriched from blood (not recorded which). These receptors were collected from a woman aged 45-65 years with acute COVID-19.

V is TRBV30 and J is TRBJ1-1; no reliable D call. CDR1 GTSNPN and CDR2 SVGIG come from the germline V gene (reference sequence). V lost 2 bases and J lost 1, with 8 bases in between. This CDR3 contains 13 residues. Here the CDR3 reads CAWSWRRNTEAFF. CDR3 sequence (DNA): TGTGCCTGGAGTTGGCGGCGGAACACTGAAGCTTTCTTT.

The chain employs TRBV10-3 and TRBJ1-5, with D possibly matching TRBD1 (6 bases). Germline V gives CDR1 ENHRY, CDR2 SYGVKD. This CDR3 is built from 14 residues. V lost 6 bases and J lost 3, with 12 bases in between. As DNA, the CDR3 is TGTGCCATCAGAGACGACAGGTCCAATCAGCCCCAGCATTTT. Its protein product is CAIRDDRSNQPQHF.